This T cell receptor (beta chain) was captured in a study of human T cells and chemical hapten exposure. About the study: Diphenylcyclopropenone doses were given weekly to the scalps of patients across the roughly 23-week study.

Germline CDR1 is MDHEN and CDR2 is SYDVKM. The V gene lost 4 bases and the J gene lost 4 bases, with 19 bases spanning the gap. The CDR3 is 16 residues long. Via MiXCR, TCRdb re-called the RACE reads, giving one row per CDR3 protein. The sample yields roughly 34,000 distinct CDR3 sequences, around 6.5% seen once. By proportion, this clonotype is medium-sized. Time point denoted: patch test 1, 2 weeks after DPC sensitization. Treatment indicated: therapeutic diphenylcyclopropenone sensitization with weekly scalp DPC. Whole blood, unfractionated, served as the material for total RNA extraction. The sequencing used whole blood, collected in connection with sensitization to the hapten diphenylcyclopropenone (DPC). The receptor was derived from a woman in her twenties or thirties with alopecia areata. Some clones in this sample may be carry-over from other donors' samples. The genes are TRBV28 and TRBJ1-1; D ambiguous. The CDR3 DNA sequence: TGTGCCAGCAGTTCCCCCGGCTGGCCCGGAGGCACTGAAGCTTTCTTT. Translation: CASSSPGWPGGTEAFF.